This T cell receptor beta chain appears in the sequencing data of a study of blood T cell repertoires in COVID-19. Looking at the study overall: Sites in the United States, Italy and Spain provided acute and convalescent COVID-19 samples. T cells, B-cell-depleted T cells, or PBMCs provided the cDNA or gDNA that served as material.

Per the original data handling: Reference gene primer amplification yielded estimated nucleated cell counts. Clones were read by immunoSEQ multiplex PCR, and TCRdb kept only the in-frame ones, dropping some. Clonal size and the V and J genes are those of that table, whereas D and trimming came from the DNA. The sample lists some 75,000 clones, over 75% occurring once. The germline CDR1 and CDR2 sequences are MNHEY and SVGAGI. This CDR3 contains 12 residues. V lost 6 bases and J lost 8, with 10 bases in between. Material: peripheral blood. The gene calls are TRBV6-5 and TRBJ1-4; unclear D gene. The source is a human donor in a cohort sampled during active COVID-19. CDR3 residues: CASSPGLEKLFF. As DNA, the CDR3 is TGTGCCAGCAGCCCCGGGTTGGAAAAACTGTTTTTT.